The present entry profiles one T cell receptor beta chain with its context. The repertoire was sequenced with immunoSEQ multiplex PCR; TCRdb's copy has only in-frame clones and lacks some. This table holds 130,000 or so clones, roughly nine tenths found once. The sample comes from a study of T cell responses to AZD1222 COVID-19 vaccine. The ends were cut back, 7 bases at V and 5 bases at J, with 20 bases in the middle. CDR3 size: 15 residues. Germline V gene data show CDR1 as MNHEY and CDR2 as SVGAGI. V is TRBV6-5 and J is TRBJ2-5; D unresolved. The source material was peripheral blood, sampled on day 0 of AZD1222 vaccination. This clonotype originated in an adult in good health. This CDR3 is CASIKNPDPGETQYF. CDR3 DNA: TGTGCCAGCATCAAAAACCCGGACCCCGGGGAGACCCAGTACTTC.